This T cell receptor (beta chain) was captured by sequencing in a study of response to subunit inactivated influenza vaccine. Study-level results: Few new T cells, the authors suggested, are recruited by each seasonal influenza vaccination.

The table lists this clonotype with a few counts. Its antigen remains unknown. TCRdb used MiXCR to reprocess the RT-PCR reads, holding one entry per CDR3 protein. Of about 650,000 distinct CDR3 sequences in the sample, about 15% were seen once. V was clipped by 3 bases and J by 4 bases; unmatched bases: 9. The CDR3 extends over 17 amino acids. Germline V gene lookup returns CDR1 SGDLS and CDR2 YYNGEE. The specimen comprised PBMCs from blood, sampled roughly 13 days after vaccination. The clonotype was recovered from a man aged 50 to 60 who received an inactivated influenza vaccine. The chain recombines TRBV9 with TRBJ2-2; 10 nucleotides match TRBD2. The CDR3 reads CASSAGPGLASTGELFF. The CDR3 nucleotides read TGTGCCAGCAGCGCCGGGCCGGGACTAGCGAGCACCGGGGAGCTGTTTTTT.